The rows below give T cell receptor beta chains drawn from one sample of a study of cytomegalovirus exposure and HLA in healthy donors. Profiled with immunoSEQ multiplex PCR; TCRdb holds only in-frame clones, not every one. The sample consists of roughly 190,000 clones, roughly 86% of them appearing once. The specimen was PBMCs. These receptors all stem from a man aged 35 to 55 in good health and CMV-seropositive. Each CDR3 is given with its conserved first and last residue. The order of the fields is V gene, D gene, J gene, clone size, CDR3 DNA, CDR3 protein. The D gene is left open where the match is weak. Size is omitted from some rows. Given values are once, few, many or a class for expanded clones.

TRBV28,TRBD1,TRBJ2-7,.,TGTGCCAGCAGTCCGCCGGGACAGGGCCTAGTTTTTTCCTACGAGCAGTACTTC,CASSPPGQGLVFSYEQYF
TRBV18,TRBD2,TRBJ2-5,once,TGTGCCAGCTCACCACCAGAGGGCGGGAGGACCCAAGAGACCCAGTACTTC,CASSPPEGGRTQETQYF
TRBV2,TRBD1,TRBJ1-1,once,TGTGCCAGCAGTGAAGAGACAGGGTTCATGAACACTGAAGCTTTCTTT,CASSEETGFMNTEAFF
TRBV27,.,TRBJ2-3,once,TGTGCCAGCAGTCCCCGCCCAGAGGAACTTCTGCTTCCGCAGTATTTT,CASSPRPEELLLPQYF
TRBV11-3,TRBD1,TRBJ2-7,.,TGTGCCAGCAGCAGGACAGGATTCTCCTACGAGCAGTACTTC,CASSRTGFSYEQYF
TRBV7-8,.,TRBJ1-3,.,TGTGCCAGCAGCTTAGGGGCGGGGAGCTCTGGAAACACCATATATTTT,CASSLGAGSSGNTIYF
TRBV5-5,TRBD2,TRBJ2-1,.,TGTGCCAGCAGCTGGGCTAGCGGGAGGAATGAGCAGTTCTTC,CASSWASGRNEQFF
TRBV7-9,.,TRBJ2-3,.,TGTGCCAGCAGCTTAGAGGCTAGCAGTGCAGATACGCAGTATTTT,CASSLEASSADTQYF
TRBV15,.,TRBJ1-1,.,TGTGCCACCAGCAGCCCAGGGGCCGCAGCCATGAACACTGAAGCTTTCTTT,CATSSPGAAAMNTEAFF
TRBV10-1,TRBD2,TRBJ2-7,.,TGCGCCAGCAGTGAGAGCGGGGACCCCTACGAGCAGTACTTC,CASSESGDPYEQYF
TRBV2,TRBD2,TRBJ2-5,.,TGTGCCAGCAGTGTGCCAGCGGGGCGGCAAGAGACCCAGTACTTC,CASSVPAGRQETQYF
TRBV27,TRBD2,TRBJ2-7,.,TGTGCCACGAGAGGCGGGAGGACCTCCTACGAGCAGTACTTC,CATRGGRTSYEQYF
TRBV28,TRBD2,TRBJ2-7,.,TGTGCCAGCAGATTGTTGCTAGCGGGCCGCTACGAGCAGTACTTC,CASRLLLAGRYEQYF
TRBV29-1,TRBD1,TRBJ2-7,.,TGCAGCGTTGAGGACAGGGGAATCTCCTACGAGCAGTACTTC,CSVEDRGISYEQYF
TRBV6-5,.,TRBJ1-5,once,TGTGCCAGCACCACAGGCTCCAATCAGCCCCAGCATTTT,CASTTGSNQPQHF
TRBV5-8,.,TRBJ2-7,.,TGTGCCAGCAGCTTGGAGCAAGTTAGCTCCTACGAGCAGTACTTC,CASSLEQVSSYEQYF
TRBV25-1,.,TRBJ2-2,.,TGTGCCAGCAGCCGACAAAACACCGGGGAGCTGTTTTTT,CASSRQNTGELFF
TRBV10-3,TRBD2,TRBJ2-2,.,TGTGCCATCGAGGAAGGGGCGGGAGCGGACACCGGGGAGCTGTTTTTT,CAIEEGAGADTGELFF
TRBV5-6,.,TRBJ2-6,.,TGTGCCAGCAGCTTGCGGGGCTCTGGGGCCAACGTCCTGACTTTC,CASSLRGSGANVLTF
TRBV6-1,TRBD2,TRBJ2-1,.,TGTGCCACCCTGGGGGGGAGGGCCATTGAGCAGTTCTTC,CATLGGRAIEQFF
TRBV9,TRBD2,TRBJ2-1,once,TGTGCCAGCAGCGTAGGGGCTAGCGGGAGGGGTTACAATGAGCAGTTCTTC,CASSVGASGRGYNEQFF
TRBV7-3,TRBD2,TRBJ2-1,.,TGTGCCAGCAGTCCTAGCGGGGGGTCCTACAATGAGCAGTTCTTC,CASSPSGGSYNEQFF
TRBV2,.,TRBJ2-7,.,TGTGCCAGCAGTGGTATCGAGCAGTACTTC,CASSGIEQYF
TRBV28,TRBD1,TRBJ2-2,.,TGTGCCAGCAGTGATCCGGGACAGGGTGGCACCGGGGAGCTGTTTTTT,CASSDPGQGGTGELFF
TRBV6-5,.,TRBJ1-2,.,TGTGCCAGCAGGGACAGTTTCCCTAACTATGGCTACACCTTC,CASRDSFPNYGYTF
TRBV7-6,TRBD2,TRBJ2-3,.,TGTGCCAGCAGCTACAGGCTAGCGGGGGGGCCTGGAGATACGCAGTATTTT,CASSYRLAGGPGDTQYF